The text below deals with one TCR beta chain. Which antigen it targets is not known. Base qualities are not recorded, but no much larger clone differs from it by a single base. Other nucleotide sequences from this sample produce the same CDR3. This entry belongs to a study of blood T cell repertoires in COVID-19 (dated by TCRdb to between 2020 and 2021). Regarding the complete study: Samples covering the acute and convalescent phases of COVID-19 were provided by collaborators in the United States, Italy and Spain. The prospective study material was composed of cDNA or gDNA derived from T cells, B-cell-depleted T cells, or PBMCs. Subjects who had been exposed to COVID-19, were actively infected with it, or had recovered from it provided the deeply sampled blood TCRbeta repertoires that made up the dataset. The repertoires were released in a freely available public database meant as a resource for research on the immune response to SARS-CoV-2. Samples came from the ongoing ImmuneRACE study (first 160 participants) plus 1,254 subjects from 6 global collaborators. Nearly every sample came with metadata listing a de-identified subject ID, COVID-19 status, age in years and sex. Where available, HLA class I and class II types were taken from metadata supplied by the sample provider and were not determined by assay-based typing. On the study overall, not on this receptor specifically: The quantity of clinical and demographic metadata differed by source and by participant and was supplied without curation.

Trimming removed 4 bases from V and 2 bases from J, leaving 11 bases between the germline ends. Looking up the germline V gene yields CDR1 MGHRA and CDR2 YSYEKL. The CDR3 runs 15 amino acids, cysteine and phenylalanine included. Solely the CDR3 DNA is kept, with 45 bases framed from the first base. TCRbeta CDR3 regions were amplified from genomic DNA using the immunoSEQ Assay, a bias-controlled multiplex PCR. On the authors' methods: The number of nucleated cells in each sample was estimated by amplification of reference gene primers within the assay. To quantify the absolute abundance of each unique TCRbeta CDR3 rearrangement, sequence reads were collapsed and filtered. For each sample, productive Simpson clonality was calculated by taking the square root of Simpson's diversity index across productive rearrangements. Held by TCRdb, this immuneACCESS table contains in-frame sequences only and omits some clones. Under half of the omission traces to an unresolved V gene where checked; the cause of the rest is unknown. The V and J calls and clone size were taken over from that table, and D and trimming were inferred from the DNA. The sample table shows about 360,000 clones, and around 90% are seen once. The ten largest make up roughly 1.9% of the sample.

Participants in the prospective study were aged 18 to 89 years, lived in some 24 United States geographic areas, and enrolled through a virtual design. To assign participants to cohorts, the prospective study relied on clinical history that participants themselves reported in a screening survey and a study questionnaire. In the prospective study, mobile phlebotomists collected whole blood, serum and a nasopharyngeal or oropharyngeal swab from each participant. Additional blood draws and questionnaires over an approximately 2-month period could optionally be provided by prospective study participants. Before DNA extraction, prospective study blood samples were shipped either frozen or at room temperature.

The rearranged chain carries TRBV4-1 and TRBJ1-4; the D gene is unclear. The sample comprised PBMCs or T cells enriched from blood (not recorded which). The receptor was derived from a woman between 40 and 55 years old with acute COVID-19. At the DNA level, the sequence is TGCGCCAGCAGCCCGGAAGGGAGTACTAATGAAAAACTGTTTTTT. This sequence encodes CASSPEGSTNEKLFF.